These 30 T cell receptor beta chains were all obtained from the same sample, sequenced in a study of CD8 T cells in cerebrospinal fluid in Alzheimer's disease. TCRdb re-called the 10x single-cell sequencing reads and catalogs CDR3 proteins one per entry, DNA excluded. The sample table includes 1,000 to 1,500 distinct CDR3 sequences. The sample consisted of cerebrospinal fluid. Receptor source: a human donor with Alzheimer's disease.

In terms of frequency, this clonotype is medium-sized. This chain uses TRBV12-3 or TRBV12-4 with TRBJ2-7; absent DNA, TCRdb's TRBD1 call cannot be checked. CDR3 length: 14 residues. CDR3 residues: CASSLAGHTGEQYF.

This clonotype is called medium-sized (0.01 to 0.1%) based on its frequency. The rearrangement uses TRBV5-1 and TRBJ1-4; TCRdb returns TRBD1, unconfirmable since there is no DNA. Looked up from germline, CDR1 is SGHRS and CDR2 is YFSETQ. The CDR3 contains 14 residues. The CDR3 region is CASSRDGTNEKLFF. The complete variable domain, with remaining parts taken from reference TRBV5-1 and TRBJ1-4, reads KAGVTQTPRYLIKTRGQQVTLSCSPISGHRSVSWYQQTPGQGLQFLFEYFSETQRNKGNFPGRFSGRQFSNSRSEMNVSTLELGDSALYLCASSRDGTNEKLFFGSGTQLSVL.

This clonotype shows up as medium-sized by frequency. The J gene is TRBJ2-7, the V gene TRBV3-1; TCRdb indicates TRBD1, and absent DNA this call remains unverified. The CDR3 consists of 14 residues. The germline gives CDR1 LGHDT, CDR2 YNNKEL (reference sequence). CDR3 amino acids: CASSPRGSSYEQYF.

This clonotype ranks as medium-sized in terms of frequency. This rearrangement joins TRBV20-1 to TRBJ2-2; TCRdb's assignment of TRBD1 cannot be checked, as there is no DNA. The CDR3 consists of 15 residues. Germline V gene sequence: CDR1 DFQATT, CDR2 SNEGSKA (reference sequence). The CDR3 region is CSANLDRRNTGELFF.

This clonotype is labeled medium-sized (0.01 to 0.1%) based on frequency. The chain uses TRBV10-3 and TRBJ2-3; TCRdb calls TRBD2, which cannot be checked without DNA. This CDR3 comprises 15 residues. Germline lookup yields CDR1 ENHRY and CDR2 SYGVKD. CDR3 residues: CAISEGGIVTDTQYF.

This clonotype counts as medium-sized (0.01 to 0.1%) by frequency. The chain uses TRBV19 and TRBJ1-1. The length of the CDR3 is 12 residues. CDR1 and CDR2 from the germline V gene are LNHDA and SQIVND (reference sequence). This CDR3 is CASLVGTTEAFF.

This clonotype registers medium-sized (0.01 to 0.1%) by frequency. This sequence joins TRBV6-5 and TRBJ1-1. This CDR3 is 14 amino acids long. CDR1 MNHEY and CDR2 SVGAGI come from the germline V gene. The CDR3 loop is CASSYSPRNTEAFF.

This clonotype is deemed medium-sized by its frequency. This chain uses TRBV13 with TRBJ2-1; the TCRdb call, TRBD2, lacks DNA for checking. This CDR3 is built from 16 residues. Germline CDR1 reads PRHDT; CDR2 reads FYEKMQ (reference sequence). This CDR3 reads CASSPYGTSGEIGQFF.

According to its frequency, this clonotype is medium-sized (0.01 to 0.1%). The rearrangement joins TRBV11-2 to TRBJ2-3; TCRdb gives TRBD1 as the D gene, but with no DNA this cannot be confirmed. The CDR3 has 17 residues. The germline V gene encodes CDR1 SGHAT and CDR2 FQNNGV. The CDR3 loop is CASSFSGGGQGTDTQYF.

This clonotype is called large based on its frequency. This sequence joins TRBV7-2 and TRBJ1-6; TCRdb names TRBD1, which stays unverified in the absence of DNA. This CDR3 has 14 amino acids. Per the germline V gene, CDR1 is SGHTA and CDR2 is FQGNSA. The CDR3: CASSFQGTNSPLHF.

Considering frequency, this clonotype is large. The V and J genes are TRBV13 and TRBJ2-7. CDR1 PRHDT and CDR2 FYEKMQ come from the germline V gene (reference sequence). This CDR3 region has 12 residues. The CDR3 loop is CASRGNTYEQYF.

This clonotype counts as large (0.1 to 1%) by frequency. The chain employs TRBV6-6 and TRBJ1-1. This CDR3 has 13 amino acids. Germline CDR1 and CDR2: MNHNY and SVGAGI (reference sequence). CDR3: CASRTGPNTEAFF.

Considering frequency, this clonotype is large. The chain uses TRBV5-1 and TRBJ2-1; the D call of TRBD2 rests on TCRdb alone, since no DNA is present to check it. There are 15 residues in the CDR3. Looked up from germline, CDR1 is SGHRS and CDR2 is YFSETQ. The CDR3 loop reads CASSLGLLGLNEQFF.

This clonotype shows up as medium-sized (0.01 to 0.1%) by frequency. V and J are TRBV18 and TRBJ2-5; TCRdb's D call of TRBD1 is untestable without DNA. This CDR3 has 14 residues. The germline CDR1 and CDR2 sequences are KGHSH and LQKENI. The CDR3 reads CASSPPGQGETQYF.

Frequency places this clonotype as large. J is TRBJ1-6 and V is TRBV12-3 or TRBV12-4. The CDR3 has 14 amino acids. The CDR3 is CASSLSSINSPLHF.

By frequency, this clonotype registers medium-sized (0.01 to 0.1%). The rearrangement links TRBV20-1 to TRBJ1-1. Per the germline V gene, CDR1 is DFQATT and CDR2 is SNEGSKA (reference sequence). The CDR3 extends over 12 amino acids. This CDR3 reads CSAKDQNTEAFF.

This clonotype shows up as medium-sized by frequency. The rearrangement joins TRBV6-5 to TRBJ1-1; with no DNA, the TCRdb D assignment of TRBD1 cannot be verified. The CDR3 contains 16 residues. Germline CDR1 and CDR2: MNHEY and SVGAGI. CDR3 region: CASSPGRTGGIAEAFF.

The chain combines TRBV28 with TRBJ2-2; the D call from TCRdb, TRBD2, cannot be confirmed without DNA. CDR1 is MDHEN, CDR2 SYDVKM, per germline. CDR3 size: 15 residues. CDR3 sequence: CASRPSSGDFGELFF.

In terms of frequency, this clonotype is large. CDR3 loop: CASSGGIYEQYF. The chain joins TRBV27 to TRBJ2-7; the TCRdb call, TRBD1, lacks DNA for checking. The CDR3 spans 12 residues. CDR1 and CDR2 from the germline V gene are MNHEY and SMNVEV (reference sequence).

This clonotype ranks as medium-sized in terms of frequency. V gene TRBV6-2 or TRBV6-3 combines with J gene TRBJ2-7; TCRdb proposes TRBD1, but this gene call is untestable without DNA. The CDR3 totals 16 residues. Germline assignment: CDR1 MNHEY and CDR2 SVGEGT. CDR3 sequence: CASSDPGQVSSYEQYF.

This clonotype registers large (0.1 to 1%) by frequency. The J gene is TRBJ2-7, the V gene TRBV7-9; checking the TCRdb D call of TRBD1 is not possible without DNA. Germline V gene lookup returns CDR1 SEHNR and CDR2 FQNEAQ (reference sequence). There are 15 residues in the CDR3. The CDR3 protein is CASSPRDKANYEQYF. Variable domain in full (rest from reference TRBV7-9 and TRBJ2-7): DTGVSQNPRHKITKRGQNVTFRCDPISEHNRLYWYRQTLGQGPEFLTYFQNEAQLEKSRLLSDRFSAERPKGSFSTLEIQRTEQGDSAMYLCASSPRDKANYEQYFGPGTRLTVT.

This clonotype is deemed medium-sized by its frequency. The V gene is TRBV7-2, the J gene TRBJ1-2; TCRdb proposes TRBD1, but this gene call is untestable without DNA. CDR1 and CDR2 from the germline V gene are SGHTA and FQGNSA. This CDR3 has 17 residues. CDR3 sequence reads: CASSLIGGQGANYGYTF.

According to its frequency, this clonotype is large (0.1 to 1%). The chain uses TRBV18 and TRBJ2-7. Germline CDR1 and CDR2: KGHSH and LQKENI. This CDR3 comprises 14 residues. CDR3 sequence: CASSPRRDSYEQYF.

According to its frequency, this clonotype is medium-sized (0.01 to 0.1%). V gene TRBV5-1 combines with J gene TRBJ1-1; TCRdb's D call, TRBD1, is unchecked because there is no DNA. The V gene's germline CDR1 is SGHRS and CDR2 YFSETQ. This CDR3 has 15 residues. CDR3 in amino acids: CASSPLPGLNTEAFF.

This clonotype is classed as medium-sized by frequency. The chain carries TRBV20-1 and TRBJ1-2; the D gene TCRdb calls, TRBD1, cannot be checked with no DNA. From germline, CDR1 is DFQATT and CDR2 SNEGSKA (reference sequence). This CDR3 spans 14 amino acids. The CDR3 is CSAREGARSYGYTF.

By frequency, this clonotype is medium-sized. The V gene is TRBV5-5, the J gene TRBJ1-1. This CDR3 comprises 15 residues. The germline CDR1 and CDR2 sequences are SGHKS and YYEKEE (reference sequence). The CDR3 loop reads CASSLTQGQGTEAFF.

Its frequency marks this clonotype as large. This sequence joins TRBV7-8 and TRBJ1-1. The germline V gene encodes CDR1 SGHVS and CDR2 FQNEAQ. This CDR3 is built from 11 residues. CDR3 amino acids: CASLKGTEAFF.

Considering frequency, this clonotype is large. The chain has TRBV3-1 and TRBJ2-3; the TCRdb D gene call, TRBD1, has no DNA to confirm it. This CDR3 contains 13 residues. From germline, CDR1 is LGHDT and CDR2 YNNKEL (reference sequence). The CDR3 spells CASRRGTADTQYF.

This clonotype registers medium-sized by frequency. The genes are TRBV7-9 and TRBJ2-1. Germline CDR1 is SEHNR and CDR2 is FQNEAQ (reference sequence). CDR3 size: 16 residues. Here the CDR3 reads CASSLQAGGPSNEQFF.

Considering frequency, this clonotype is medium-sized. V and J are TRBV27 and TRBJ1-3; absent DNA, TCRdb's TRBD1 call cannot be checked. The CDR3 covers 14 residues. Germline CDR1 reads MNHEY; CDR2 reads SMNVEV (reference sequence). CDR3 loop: CASSLRGSGNTIYF.